Listed below are T cell receptor beta chains from one sample, sequenced in a study of blood T cell repertoires in COVID-19. Measured with immunoSEQ multiplex PCR; TCRdb has only the in-frame clones, and not every one. Of under 250,000 clones listed, around four fifths are singletons. Sequencing was done on a sample of PBMCs or T cells enriched from blood (not recorded which). The receptors were sampled from a woman aged 50 to 60 who had been exposed to COVID-19. CDR3s include the opening cysteine and the closing phenylalanine or tryptophan. The D gene is left open where the match is weak. Not every row has a clone size; where given, it reads once, few, many or a size class.

.,.,TRBJ1-5,TRBV27,CASSPRGGNHQPQHF,TGTGCCAGCAGTCCCCGAGGAGGGAACCATCAGCCCCAGCATTTT
TRBD1,.,TRBJ1-1,TRBV7-8,CASSLEPTRGRTEAFF,TGTGCCAGCAGCTTAGAGCCGACCAGGGGGCGGACTGAAGCTTTCTTT
.,few,TRBJ1-6,TRBV10-3,CAISEPDRNNSPLHF,TGTGCCATCAGTGAGCCGGACAGAAATAATTCACCCCTCCACTTT
.,.,TRBJ1-2,TRBV5-1,CASSLNSALYGYTF,TGCGCCAGCAGCTTGAATTCAGCGCTTTATGGCTACACCTTC
TRBD1,.,TRBJ1-1,TRBV5-6,CASSTGQGFALEAFF,TGTGCCAGCAGCACGGGACAGGGTTTCGCCCTTGAAGCTTTCTTT
.,.,TRBJ1-4,TRBV4-2,CASSRQGPGGLNEKLFF,TGTGCCAGCAGCAGACAAGGGCCGGGGGGGTTGAATGAAAAACTGTTTTTT
TRBD1,.,TRBJ1-4,TRBV16,CASSDRGGQGEKLFF,TGTGCCAGCAGCGATCGAGGGGGACAGGGTGAAAAACTGTTTTTT
TRBD1,.,TRBJ2-5,TRBV15,CATSGRGLQETQYF,TGTGCCACCAGCGGCAGGGGGCTTCAGGAGACCCAGTACTTC
.,once,TRBJ2-3,TRBV2,CASAETDTQYF,TGTGCCAGCGCAGAAACAGATACGCAGTATTTT
TRBD2,.,TRBJ2-2,TRBV6-2/TRBV6-3,CASSYAVAAGDTGELFF,TGTGCCAGCAGTTACGCCGTGGCAGCGGGAGACACCGGGGAGCTGTTTTTT
.,once,TRBJ2-7,TRBV5-1,CASSRQGGDYEQYF,TGCGCCAGCAGTCGGCAGGGTGGGGACTACGAGCAGTACTTC
.,.,TRBJ1-1,TRBV19,CASSLPGDTEAFF,TGTGCCAGTAGCCTCCCCGGGGACACTGAAGCTTTCTTT
TRBD2,.,TRBJ2-3,TRBV7-2,CASTTGGSGGLDTQYF,TGTGCCAGCACCACCGGAGGGAGCGGGGGGTTGGATACGCAGTATTTT
.,.,TRBJ2-2,TRBV14,CASSQGRGTGELFF,TGTGCCAGCAGCCAAGGCAGGGGCACCGGGGAGCTGTTTTTT
TRBD1,.,TRBJ2-5,TRBV10-2,CASSEFGRGLEETQYF,TGCGCCAGCAGTGAATTCGGCAGGGGGCTTGAAGAGACCCAGTACTTC
TRBD2,.,TRBJ2-3,TRBV2,CASIGRGGTDTQYF,TGTGCCAGCATTGGGCGGGGGGGCACAGATACGCAGTATTTT
.,.,TRBJ1-2,TRBV6-6,CASISQGQSNYGYTF,TGTGCCAGCATTAGCCAGGGGCAGTCTAACTATGGCTACACCTTC
TRBD1,.,TRBJ2-3,TRBV5-4,CASSSTGVTDTQYF,TGTGCCAGCAGCTCTACAGGGGTCACAGATACGCAGTATTTT
TRBD1,.,TRBJ1-1,TRBV6-5,CASSYRRGTGATEAFF,TGTGCCAGCAGTTACCGGAGGGGCACAGGGGCCACTGAAGCTTTCTTT
.,.,TRBJ2-3,TRBV5-6,CASSLDRVTQYF,TGTGCCAGCAGCTTGGACAGGGTGACGCAGTATTTT